Presented here are 31 T cell receptor beta chains from one specimen sequenced in a study of blood T cells in healthy people across ages. Together with a sample-barcoded 5' primer, a J-beta primer mix was included in a second PCR lasting roughly 6 to 12 cycles. MiXCR, applied by TCRdb to the 5' RACE reads, yields one record per CDR3 protein. Of some 900,000 distinct CDR3 sequences in the sample, about 28% are singletons; the top ten hold roughly 17%. The sequencing input was blood. These receptor sequences come from a woman aged 80 or over in good health.

The V and J genes are TRBV6-2 or TRBV6-3 and TRBJ1-2; 10 bases agree with TRBD1. The CDR3 length is 18 residues. CDR1 is MNHEY, CDR2 SVGEGT, per germline. V lost 6 bases, J lost 2 bases, and 15 bases stayed unmatched. CDR3 region: CASRTSYGTGEGNYGYTF. CDR3 nucleotide sequence: TGTGCCAGCAGGACCTCGTATGGGACAGGGGAAGGGAACTATGGCTACACCTTC.

The chain joins TRBV7-9 to TRBJ1-6; possible D gene TRBD1, 6 bases. The length of the CDR3 is 16 residues. V was trimmed by 3 bases and J by 3 bases, leaving 12 bases between them. Germline CDR1 and CDR2: SEHNR and FQNEAQ (reference sequence). The CDR3 loop reads CASSFSRGYYNSPLHF. The CDR3 DNA reads TGTGCCAGCAGCTTTAGCAGGGGCTACTATAATTCACCCCTCCACTTT.

This clonotype has a single count. The V and J genes are TRBV7-2 and TRBJ2-3; D gene ambiguous. Germline CDR1 reads SGHTA; CDR2 reads FQGNSA. The ends were cut back, 5 bases at V and 1 base at J, with 19 bases in the middle. This CDR3 has 17 residues. Written as DNA, the CDR3 is TGTGCCAGCAGCCCTACCCGCCTAGTGGCTGGCACAGATACGCAGTATTTT. This translates into CASSPTRLVAGTDTQYF.

A remark on this clonotype: It may be a read error: a sequence one base away is much more abundant. This sequence joins TRBV7-8 and TRBJ1-5; TRBD1 might be the D (6 bases). V gave up 1 base and J gave up 6 bases, with 7 bases separating them. CDR3 length: 13 amino acids. Germline lookup yields CDR1 SGHVS and CDR2 FQNEAQ. CDR3: CASSLDRAQPQHF. In DNA form, the CDR3 reads TGTGCCAGCAGCTTAGACAGGGCTCAGCCCCAGCATTTT.

This clonotype occurred once. A clone one base away is much larger, so this may be a read error. The CDR3: CASSLLNRVGETQDF. The CDR3 DNA is TGTGCCAGCAGCCTACTCAACAGGGTTGGAGAGACCCAGGACTTC. The chain joins TRBV12-3 or TRBV12-4 to TRBJ2-7; tentatively, D is TRBD1 (6 bases). The CDR3 runs to 15 residues.

Of note for this clonotype: Just one base apart from a much larger clone, this may be a read error. The chain joins TRBV10-3 to TRBJ1-1, with D hard to call. V lost 0 bases and J lost 3, with 8 bases in between. CDR3 size: 14 residues. Germline V gives CDR1 ENHRY, CDR2 SYGVKD. CDR3 sequence: CAISESGPDTEAFF. For the CDR3, the DNA is TGTGCCATCAGTGAGTCCGGGCCGGACACTGAAGCTTTCTTT.

This chain links TRBV6-2 or TRBV6-3 with TRBJ1-5; TRBD1 matches at 7 bases. Germline V gives CDR1 MNHEY, CDR2 SVGEGT. The CDR3 runs to 16 residues. V lost 5 bases and J lost 2; bases outside the gene matches: 9. CDR3 residues: CASSNRRQGGNQPQHF. CDR3 DNA: TGTGCCAGCAGTAATCGAAGACAGGGCGGCAATCAGCCCCAGCATTTT.

The chain uses TRBV12-3 or TRBV12-4 and TRBJ2-1; tentatively, D is TRBD2 (5 bases). This CDR3 has 13 amino acids. Trimming pared 2 bases from V and 9 bases from J, leaving 11 bases between. The CDR3 protein is CASSLILAGEQFF. The CDR3 DNA follows: TGTGCCAGCAGTTTAATCCTAGCCGGTGAGCAGTTCTTC.

The gene calls are TRBV6-2 or TRBV6-3 and TRBJ2-3; a possible D gene is TRBD2 (6 bases). The CDR3 totals 14 residues. Germline loops: CDR1 MNHEY, CDR2 SVGEGT. V shed 7 bases and J shed 3 bases, with 14 bases lying between them. This CDR3 is CASTPGRGTDTQYF. The CDR3 nucleotides are TGTGCCAGCACCCCGGGGCGGGGAACAGATACGCAGTATTTT.

This clonotype was seen at least ten times. The DNA for the CDR3 is TGTGCCAGCAGTATAACAGGCAAAGTCACAGATACGCAGTATTTT. It is translated as CASSITGKVTDTQYF. J is TRBJ2-3 and V is TRBV6-2 or TRBV6-3, with D perhaps matching TRBD1 (5 bases). Trimming stripped 5 bases from V and 2 bases from J, with 14 bases between. The CDR3 covers 15 residues. In germline, CDR1 is MNHEY, CDR2 SVGEGT.

This clonotype was found many times. The chain links TRBV2 to TRBJ2-7; 9 bases agree with TRBD2. The V gene's germline CDR1 is SNHLY and CDR2 FYNNEI. The CDR3 runs 14 residues. After removal of 7 bases from V and 3 bases from J, the junction contained 7 bases not matched to a gene. The DNA for the CDR3 is TGTGCCAGCAATCTAGCGGGGCAGGGCTACGAGCAGTACTTC. As protein: CASNLAGQGYEQYF.

This clonotype was recorded many times. The CDR3 DNA follows: TGCGCCAGCAGCCCGGCCCTTGGGAACTATGGCTACACCTTC. Translation gives CASSPALGNYGYTF. The chain employs TRBV5-1 and TRBJ1-2, with D unresolved. The CDR3 runs 14 residues. CDR1 SGHRS and CDR2 YFSETQ come from the germline V gene. Trimming left V 4 bases short and J 2 bases short, with 12 bases between.

The chain is built from TRBV20-1 and TRBJ2-5; TRBD1 matches 8 bases. CDR3 size: 13 residues. Germline V lookup: CDR1 DFQATT, CDR2 SNEGSKA (reference sequence). V dropped 4 bases and J dropped 1; count of bases not matched to a gene: 2. CDR3 in DNA: TGCAGTGCTACCGGACAGGGCCAAGAGACCCAGTACTTC. Its protein is CSATGQGQETQYF.

This clonotype has ten or more counts. The chain uses TRBV5-6 and TRBJ2-1; D is ambiguous. Looked up from germline, CDR1 is SGHDT and CDR2 is YYEEEE. The CDR3 totals 12 residues. V was pared by 4 bases and J by 6 bases, with 8 bases between. For the CDR3, the DNA is TGTGCCAGCAGCACCCTATTCAATGAGCAGTTCTTC. The encoded protein is CASSTLFNEQFF.

This clonotype showed up many times. The gene calls are TRBV20-1 and TRBJ2-5, with 9 bases lining up with TRBD1. V lost 5 bases to trimming and J lost 4 bases; unmatched junction nucleotides: 11. CDR1 and CDR2 (germline): DFQATT, SNEGSKA (reference sequence). This CDR3 comprises 15 residues. The CDR3 DNA sequence: TGCAGTGCTGACCCTGGGACAGGGTCTGGAGAGACCCAGTACTTC. It codes for CSADPGTGSGETQYF.

This clonotype was observed at least ten times. The chain is built from TRBV28 and TRBJ2-7; 9 nucleotides line up with TRBD1. The ends lost 5 bases at V and 0 bases at J; junction bases unmatched: 2. Germline lookup yields CDR1 MDHEN and CDR2 SYDVKM. This CDR3 is 14 amino acids long. The CDR3 is CASSKQGASYEQYF. The DNA for the CDR3 is TGTGCCAGCAGTAAACAGGGGGCCTCCTACGAGCAGTACTTC.

In regard to this clonotype: This could be a read error, since a much larger clone is one nucleotide away. The J gene is TRBJ2-1, the V gene TRBV20-1; TRBD2 matches at 8 bases. The CDR3 has 15 amino acids. The germline CDR1 and CDR2 sequences are DFQATT and SNEGSKA (reference sequence). The CDR3 sequence: CSADLGRGAGGERFF. The CDR3 DNA sequence: TGCAGTGCTGACCTCGGTAGGGGGGCGGGGGGTGAGCGGTTCTTC.

This clonotype has ten or more counts. V gene TRBV9 combines with J gene TRBJ2-3; 7 positions agree with TRBD1. V lost 0 bases, J lost 3 bases, and 7 bases stayed unmatched. This CDR3 comprises 16 residues. In germline, CDR1 is SGDLS, CDR2 YYNGEE. The CDR3 nucleotides read TGTGCCAGCAGCGTAGGGGCCACAGGGGTGACAGATACGCAGTATTTT. Translated, it gives CASSVGATGVTDTQYF.

The V call is TRBV13, the J call TRBJ1-6; 10 nucleotides match TRBD1. Germline CDR1 reads PRHDT; CDR2 reads FYEKMQ (reference sequence). V lost 4 bases and J lost 11; bases outside the gene matches: 5. CDR3 size: 14 residues. CDR3 amino acids: CASSSGQGGPPLHF. The DNA for the CDR3 is TGTGCCAGCAGCTCCGGACAGGGGGGACCACCCCTCCACTTT. Based on the CDR3 plus reference TRBV13 and TRBJ1-6, the full variable domain is AAGVIQSPRHLIKEKRETATLKCYPIPRHDTVYWYQQGPGQDPQFLISFYEKMQSDKGSIPDRFSAQQFSDYHSELNMSSLELGDSALYFCASSSGQGGPPLHFGNGTRLTVT.

This clonotype was counted ten times or more. The rearrangement links TRBV28 to TRBJ2-5, with D possibly matching TRBD2 (6 bases). From germline, CDR1 is MDHEN and CDR2 SYDVKM. The CDR3 runs 14 residues. V lost 4 bases and J lost 5, with 14 bases in between. CDR3 sequence: CASSSSGLGETQYF. The CDR3 DNA is TGTGCCAGCAGTTCCAGCGGGCTGGGCGAGACCCAGTACTTC.

Worth noting for this clonotype: A much larger clone differs by one base, so this may be a read error. The V gene is TRBV12-3 or TRBV12-4, the J gene TRBJ2-7, with 10 nucleotides matching TRBD2. There are 15 residues in the CDR3. J was trimmed by 7 bases and V by 8 bases; bases with no gene match: 14. CDR3 region: CASSSLAGASNEQYF. The CDR3 DNA reads as TGTGCCAGCTCCTCCCTAGCGGGGGCCTCCAATGAGCAGTACTTC.

This clonotype was detected only once. This rearrangement joins TRBV5-1 to TRBJ2-7; D call uncertain. The end of the DNA fits TRBJ2-5 better, so the J call may be wrong. The CDR3 length is 16 residues. From germline, CDR1 is SGHRS and CDR2 YFSETQ. The CDR3 loop is CASSLALKPGGETQYF. DNA for the CDR3: TGCGCCAGCAGCTTGGCGCTAAAACCGGGCGGAGAGACCCAGTACTTC.

To note about this clonotype: This clone may be a read error of a much larger clone one base away. J is TRBJ2-3 and V is TRBV12-3 or TRBV12-4, with 7 bases matching TRBD1. After removal of 5 bases from V and 4 bases from J, the junction contained 9 bases not matched to a gene. The CDR3 runs 15 residues. The chain's CDR3 is CASSRDSTNADTQYF. The CDR3 region has the DNA TGTGCCAGCAGTAGGGACAGTACGAACGCAGATACGCAGTATTTT.

The J gene is TRBJ2-1, the V gene TRBV12-3 or TRBV12-4; TRBD2 matches 7 bases. The CDR3 runs 15 residues. V gave up 6 bases and J gave up 9 bases; unmatched junction bases: 14. This CDR3 reads CASSLSGGGFGEQFF. The CDR3 coding sequence is TGTGCCAGCAGCCTATCTGGGGGAGGGTTCGGTGAGCAGTTCTTC.

This clonotype was counted at least ten times. The chain is built from TRBV20-1 and TRBJ2-5; no reliable D call. Germline lookup yields CDR1 DFQATT and CDR2 SNEGSKA (reference sequence). This CDR3 is built from 10 residues. The V gene lost 7 bases and the J gene lost 5 bases, with 8 bases spanning the gap. Written as DNA, the CDR3 is TGCAGTGGGGCCGCCGAGACCCAGTACTTC. As protein: CSGAAETQYF.

There are many counts of this clonotype. The chain uses TRBV11-2 and TRBJ1-2; D not certain. The CDR3 contains 13 residues. Germline V CDR1 and CDR2: SGHAT, FQNNGV. V lost 1 base to trimming and J lost 4 bases, with 7 bases between them. CDR3 sequence: CASSLVGAYGYTF. The CDR3 coding sequence is TGTGCCAGCAGCTTAGTTGGTGCCTATGGCTACACCTTC.

This clonotype was seen ten or more times. The chain recombines TRBV2 with TRBJ2-7; TRBD1 agrees at 9 bases. V lost 10 bases, J lost 0 bases, and 7 bases stayed unmatched. The CDR3 length is 14 residues. In germline, CDR1 is SNHLY, CDR2 FYNNEI. CDR3 nucleotides: TGTGCCAACACCGGGACAGGGAGCTCCTACGAGCAGTACTTC. This encodes CANTGTGSSYEQYF.

This clonotype has just a few counts. At one boundary the junction diverges from the germline segment, which might be a read error. The rearrangement links TRBV6-5 to TRBJ2-2, with 7 bases fitting TRBD2. Per germline, CDR1 MNHEY and CDR2 SVGAGI. The CDR3 runs to 16 residues. The CDR3 is CASSYSGAANTGERFF. In nucleotides, the CDR3 is TGTGCCAGCAGTTACAGCGGGGCAGCGAACACCGGGGAGCGGTTTTTT.

This clonotype was recorded a few times. The chain uses TRBV5-6 and TRBJ2-2; no definite D call. Germline CDR1 and CDR2: SGHDT and YYEEEE. The V end lost 0 bases, the J end lost 0 bases, and 9 bases lay between the germline ends. This CDR3 spans 16 amino acids. Here the CDR3 reads CASSLVVGANTGELFF. The CDR3 nucleotides are TGTGCCAGCAGCTTGGTTGTAGGCGCGAACACCGGGGAGCTGTTTTTT.

Worth noting for this clonotype: A read error is possible here, since a much larger clone lies one base away. The chain links TRBV5-5 to TRBJ1-2; D uncertain. The germline V gene encodes CDR1 SGHKS and CDR2 YYEKEE (reference sequence). V was cut by 4 bases and J by 9 bases, with 16 bases left in between. The CDR3 is made up of 13 amino acids. CDR3 sequence reads: CASSPLGDSSYTF. For the CDR3, the DNA is TGTGCCAGCAGCCCCCTTGGGGATTCGAGCTACACCTTC. Variable domain in full (rest from reference TRBV5-5 and TRBJ1-2): DAGVTQSPTHLIKTRGQQVTLRCSPISGHKSVSWYQQVLGQGPQFIFQYYEKEERGRGNFPDRFSARQFPNYSSELNVNALLLGDSALYLCASSPLGDSSYTFGSGTRLTVV.

This clonotype occurred many times. This may stem from a read error, because a much larger clone lies one nucleotide away. The chain recombines TRBV29-1 with TRBJ2-6, with D maybe TRBD1 (5 bases). The germline V gene has CDR1 SQVTM and CDR2 ANQGSEA. CDR3 length: 16 residues. CDR3 protein: CSVDLLPRSGANVRTF. The CDR3 DNA reads TGCAGCGTTGACCTCCTCCCGAGGTCTGGGGCCAACGTCCGGACTTTC.